This T cell receptor beta chain was captured in a study of T cells in Graves' hyperthyroidism and ophthalmopathy. From more than 9 ml of fresh peripheral blood, PBMCs were isolated. The CDR3 has 13 residues. V lost 4 bases to trimming and J lost 6 bases, with 15 bases between them. Per germline, CDR1 SQVTM and CDR2 ANQGSEA. Regions amplified from RNA transcripts were the TCR beta CDR3 regions. Carried out on the TCR CDR3, a first-round RT-PCR used the HTBI primer set. MiXCR, run by TCRdb on the multiplex PCR reads, gives a single entry per CDR3 protein. Here the sample spans 400,000 to 500,000 distinct CDR3 sequences, approximately 15% being singletons. This clonotype was detected only a few times.

J is TRBJ1-1 and V is TRBV29-1; D call uncertain. This receptor was obtained from a woman in her late teens or twenties with Graves' hyperthyroidism. Sequencing was done on a sample of blood. The CDR3 spells CSVGIGGSAEAFF. The CDR3 coding sequence is TGCAGCGTTGGGATTGGAGGGTCGGCTGAAGCTTTCTTT.